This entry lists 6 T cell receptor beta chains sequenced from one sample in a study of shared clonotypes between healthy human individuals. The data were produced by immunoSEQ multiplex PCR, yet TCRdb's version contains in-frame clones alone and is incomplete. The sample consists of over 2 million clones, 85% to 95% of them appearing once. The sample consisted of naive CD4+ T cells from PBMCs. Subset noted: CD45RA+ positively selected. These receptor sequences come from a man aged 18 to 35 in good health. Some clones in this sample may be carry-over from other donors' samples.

The CDR3 bases are TGCAGCGTTGAGGCAGATACGCAGTATTTT. Translating gives CSVEADTQYF. The J gene is TRBJ2-3, the V gene TRBV29-1; no reliable D call. The CDR3 sequence is 10 residues long. V shed 3 bases and J shed 4 bases, with 2 bases lying between them. Germline V lookup: CDR1 SQVTM, CDR2 ANQGSEA.

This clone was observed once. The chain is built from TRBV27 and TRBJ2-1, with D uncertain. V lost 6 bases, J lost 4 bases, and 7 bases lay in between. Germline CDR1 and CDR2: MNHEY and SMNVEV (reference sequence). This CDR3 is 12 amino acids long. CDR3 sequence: CASSSPYNEQFF. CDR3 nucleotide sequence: TGTGCCAGCAGCTCCCCTTACAATGAGCAGTTCTTC.

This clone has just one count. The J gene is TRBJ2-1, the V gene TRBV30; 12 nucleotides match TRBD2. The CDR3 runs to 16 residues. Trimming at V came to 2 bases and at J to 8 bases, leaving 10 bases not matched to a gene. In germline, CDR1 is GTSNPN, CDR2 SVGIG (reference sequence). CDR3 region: CAWSPTSGRIWDEQFF. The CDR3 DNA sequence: TGTGCCTGGAGTCCGACTAGCGGGAGAATTTGGGATGAGCAGTTCTTC. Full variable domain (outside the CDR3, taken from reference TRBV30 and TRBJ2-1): SQTIHQWPATLVQPVGSPLSLECTVEGTSNPNLYWYRQAAGRGLQLLFYSVGIGQISSEVPQNLSASRPQDRQFILSSKKLLLSDSGFYLCAWSPTSGRIWDEQFFGPGTRLTVL.

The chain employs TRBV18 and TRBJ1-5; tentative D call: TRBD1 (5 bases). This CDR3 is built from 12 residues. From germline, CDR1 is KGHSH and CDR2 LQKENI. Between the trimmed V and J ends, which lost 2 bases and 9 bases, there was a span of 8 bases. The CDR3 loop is CASSPGTAPQHF. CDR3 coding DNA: TGTGCCAGCTCACCAGGGACCGCGCCCCAGCATTTT.

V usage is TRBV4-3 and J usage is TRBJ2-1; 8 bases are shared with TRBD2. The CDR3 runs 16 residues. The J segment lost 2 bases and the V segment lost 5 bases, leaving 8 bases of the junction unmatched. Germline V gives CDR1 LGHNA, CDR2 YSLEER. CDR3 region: CASSDNPGGPYNEQFF. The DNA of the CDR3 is TGCGCCAGCAGCGACAACCCGGGAGGGCCCTACAATGAGCAGTTCTTC.

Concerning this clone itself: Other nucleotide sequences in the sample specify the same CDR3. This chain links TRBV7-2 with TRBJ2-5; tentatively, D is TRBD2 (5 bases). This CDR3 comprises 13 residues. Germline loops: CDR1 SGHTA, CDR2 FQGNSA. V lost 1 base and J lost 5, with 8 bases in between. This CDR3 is CASSLDPGETQYF. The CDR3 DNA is TGTGCCAGCAGCTTAGACCCGGGGGAGACCCAGTACTTC.